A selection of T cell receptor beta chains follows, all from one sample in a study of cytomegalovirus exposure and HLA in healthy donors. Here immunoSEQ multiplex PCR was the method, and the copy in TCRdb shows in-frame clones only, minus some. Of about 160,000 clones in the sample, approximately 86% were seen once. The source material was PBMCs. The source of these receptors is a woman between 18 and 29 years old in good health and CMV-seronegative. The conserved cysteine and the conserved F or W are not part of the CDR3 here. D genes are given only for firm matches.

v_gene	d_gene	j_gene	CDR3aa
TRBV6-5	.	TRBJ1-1	ASSYSADTIEAF
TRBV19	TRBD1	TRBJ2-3	ASRPRQGSTDTQY
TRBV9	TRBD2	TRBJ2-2	ARLAREDIGELF
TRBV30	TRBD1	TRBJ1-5	AWSGQGVGSQH
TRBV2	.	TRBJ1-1	ASSEAVGGGAF
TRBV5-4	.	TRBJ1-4	ASSLAPGNTNEKLF
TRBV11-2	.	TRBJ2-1	ASWRGGDEQF
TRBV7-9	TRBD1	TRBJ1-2	ASSFEDRLEGYT
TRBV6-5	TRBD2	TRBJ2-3	ASSPPGGGTDTQY
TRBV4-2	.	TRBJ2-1	ASSRPGGEQF
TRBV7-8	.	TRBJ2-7	ASSLALTTVYEQY
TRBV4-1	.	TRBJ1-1	ASSQAQMTGRVLEAF
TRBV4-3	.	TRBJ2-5	ASSQGLLETQY
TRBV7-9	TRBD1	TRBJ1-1	ASSFGQGAGNAF
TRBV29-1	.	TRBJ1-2	TPRFIRYT
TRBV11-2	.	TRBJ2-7	ASSLILFGAQNYYEQY
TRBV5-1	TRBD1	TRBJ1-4	ASSLLPTGGNEKLF
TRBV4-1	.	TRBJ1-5	ASSQDAPTGAVQPQH
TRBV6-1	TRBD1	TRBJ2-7	ATGQGTPYEQY
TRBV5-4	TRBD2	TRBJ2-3	ASRPGLAGGPGDTQY
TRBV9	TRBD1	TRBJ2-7	ASSVAGGGYEQY
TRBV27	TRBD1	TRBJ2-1	ASSFGTVPSYNEQF
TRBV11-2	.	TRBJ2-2	ASSLAGAGELF
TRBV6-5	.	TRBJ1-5	ASSYSGQGQPQH
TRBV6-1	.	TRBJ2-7	AGGTDLYEQY
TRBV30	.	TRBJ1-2	AWRAGGFDGYT
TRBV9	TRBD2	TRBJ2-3	ASSLFGASGRGTDTQY
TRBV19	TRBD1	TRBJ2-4	ASSPAGTGKNIQY
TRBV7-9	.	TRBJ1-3	ASSSGSGNTIY
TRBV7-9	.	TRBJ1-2	ASSPIGGGYGYT
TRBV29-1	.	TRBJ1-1	SVYRDTEAF
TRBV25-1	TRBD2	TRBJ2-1	ASSEAGGMSSYNEQF
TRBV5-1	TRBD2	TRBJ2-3	ASSLGGRGGTDTQY
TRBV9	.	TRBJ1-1	ASSVGGNPAF
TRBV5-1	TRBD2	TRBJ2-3	ASSSLWTSGSTDTQY
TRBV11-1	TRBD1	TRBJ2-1	ASRTGQGNNEQF
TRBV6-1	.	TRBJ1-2	ASSERGLNYGYT
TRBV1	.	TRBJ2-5	TSSQDGVLGQETQY
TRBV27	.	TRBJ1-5	ASSLSGQGSNQPQH
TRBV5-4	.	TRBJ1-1	ASSLTTFIEDEAF